Presented here are 30 T cell receptor beta chains from one specimen sequenced in a study of T cell repertoires in cytomegalovirus infection. No antigen has been assigned to these receptors. TCRdb passed the reads through MiXCR, listing each CDR3 protein once. The table records hundreds of thousands of distinct CDR3 sequences, around 31% of them present only once. Here the sequenced sample was cultured PBMCs, taken from culture after CMV antigen stimulation. The receptors were gathered from a human donor in good health (CMV status not recorded). Some clones in this sample may be carry-over from other donors' samples.

V usage is TRBV2 and J usage is TRBJ1-5; 8 bases are a match to TRBD1. This CDR3 region has 13 residues. CDR1 is SNHLY, CDR2 FYNNEI, per germline. With 0 bases clipped from V and 11 bases from J, the junction kept 3 bases outside the gene matches. The CDR3 spells CASSEAPGGSQHF. The CDR3, as DNA: TGTGCCAGCAGTGAAGCCCCAGGGGGCTCCCAGCATTTT.

This clonotype was counted ten times or more. The rearrangement uses TRBV7-2 and TRBJ1-4; 7 nucleotides agree with TRBD1. This CDR3 has 13 residues. Germline lookup yields CDR1 SGHTA and CDR2 FQGNSA. The V gene end was trimmed by 5 bases and the J gene end by 8 bases; junction bases not matched to a gene: 5. The CDR3 here is CASSPQGSEKLFF. Here the CDR3 DNA reads TGTGCCAGCAGCCCACAGGGGAGCGAAAAACTGTTTTTT.

The V and J genes are TRBV15 and TRBJ2-2; TRBD1 matches 10 bases. Germline assignment: CDR1 LNHNV and CDR2 YYDKDF (reference sequence). Germline trimming cut 1 base from V and 7 bases from J; bases unmatched to any gene: 6. This CDR3 has 16 amino acids. The CDR3 DNA sequence: TGTGCCACCAGCAGAGGGAGGGACAGGGGAGTCGGGGAGCTGTTTTTT. Translating it yields CATSRGRDRGVGELFF.

This clonotype has more than one count but fewer than ten. Here the CDR3 reads CASSLRPSSYNEQFF. DNA of the CDR3: TGTGCCAGCAGCTTACGCCCGAGCTCCTACAATGAGCAGTTCTTC. The gene calls are TRBV7-2 and TRBJ2-1; no clear D gene. V dropped 2 bases and J dropped 0 bases, with 8 bases sitting between them. The CDR3 contains 15 residues. Germline lookup yields CDR1 SGHTA and CDR2 FQGNSA. Full variable domain (rest looked up from reference TRBV7-2 and TRBJ2-1): GAGVSQSPSNKVTEKGKDVELRCDPISGHTALYWYRQSLGQGLEFLIYFQGNSAPDKSGLPSDRFSAERTGGSVSTLTIQRTQQEDSAVYLCASSLRPSSYNEQFFGPGTRLTVL.

This chain joins TRBV2 and TRBJ1-2; no firm D call. The CDR3 consists of 8 residues. Germline lookup yields CDR1 SNHLY and CDR2 FYNNEI. V gave up 11 bases and J gave up 8 bases, with 6 bases separating them. This CDR3 is CAPAGYTF. CDR3 coding DNA: TGTGCCCCCGCCGGCTACACCTTC.

The sample holds a few counts of this clonotype. The chain couples TRBV5-1 to TRBJ1-2, with 7 bases that match TRBD1. The CDR3 covers 15 residues. Unmatched junction bases numbered 9, after V lost 4 bases and J lost 3 bases. Looked up from germline, CDR1 is SGHRS and CDR2 is YFSETQ. CDR3 in amino acids: CASSRGTEGDYGYTF. For the CDR3, the DNA is TGCGCCAGCAGCCGAGGGACAGAAGGCGACTATGGCTACACCTTC.

The CDR3 loop is CASSLDRDRVVTEAFF. The DNA for the CDR3 is TGTGCCAGCAGCTTGGACCGCGACAGGGTCGTCACTGAAGCTTTCTTT. J is TRBJ1-1 and V is TRBV5-6, with 7 bases identical to TRBD1. Germline V gene sequence: CDR1 SGHDT, CDR2 YYEEEE. V lost 0 bases, J lost 4 bases, and 9 bases stayed unmatched. The CDR3 extends over 16 amino acids.

The chain employs TRBV28 and TRBJ1-1; D may be TRBD1 (5 bases). Germline V lookup: CDR1 MDHEN, CDR2 SYDVKM. The ends were cut back, 3 bases at V and 5 bases at J, with 13 bases in the middle. The CDR3 covers 14 residues. Here the CDR3 reads CASSFLGEGTEAFF. Written as DNA, the CDR3 is TGTGCCAGCAGTTTTTTGGGGGAGGGGACTGAAGCTTTCTTT.

This clonotype showed up just a few times. The V and J genes are TRBV7-9 and TRBJ1-1; tentative D call: TRBD1 (6 bases). V was trimmed by 5 bases and J by 2 bases, leaving 18 bases between them. Germline loops: CDR1 SEHNR, CDR2 FQNEAQ (reference sequence). CDR3 size: 16 residues. The CDR3 spells CASSLRGGGINTEAFF. The CDR3 bases are TGTGCCAGCAGCCTTAGAGGCGGGGGCATAAACACTGAAGCTTTCTTT.

This clonotype was found a few times. V usage is TRBV18 and J usage is TRBJ2-7; 7 positions agree with TRBD1. This CDR3 spans 13 amino acids. Trimming cost V 3 bases and J 5 bases; bases outside gene matches: 4. Germline lookup yields CDR1 KGHSH and CDR2 LQKENI. CDR3 in amino acids: CASSPGQDHEQYF. The CDR3, as DNA: TGTGCCAGCTCACCCGGACAGGACCACGAGCAGTACTTC.

The chain is built from TRBV20-1 and TRBJ1-5, with 8 positions matching TRBD1. There are 16 residues in the CDR3. Germline CDR1 and CDR2: DFQATT and SNEGSKA (reference sequence). Trimming at V came to 5 bases and at J to 3 bases, leaving 12 bases not matched to a gene. The CDR3 protein is CSAPTLGTGNNQPQHF. Here the CDR3 DNA reads TGCAGTGCTCCTACCCTGGGGACAGGTAACAATCAGCCCCAGCATTTT.

The CDR3 DNA reads as TGTGCCAGCAGTTACCGAACCAGGGGTTCTGAAGCTTTCTTT. This encodes CASSYRTRGSEAFF. The chain employs TRBV6-6 and TRBJ1-1; D possibly corresponds to TRBD1 (6 bases). CDR3 length equals 14 residues. V lost 2 bases to trimming and J lost 6 bases, with 13 bases between them. The germline CDR1 and CDR2 sequences are MNHNY and SVGAGI (reference sequence).

The rearrangement links TRBV12-3 or TRBV12-4 to TRBJ1-1; D gene unclear. V lost 2 bases to trimming and J lost 0 bases, with 10 bases between them. This CDR3 contains 15 residues. The DNA for the CDR3 is TGTGCCAGCAGTTTATTCAGTTCCATGAACACTGAAGCTTTCTTT. Encoded protein: CASSLFSSMNTEAFF.

The gene calls are TRBV27 and TRBJ1-6, with 7 bases fitting TRBD1. The germline V gene encodes CDR1 MNHEY and CDR2 SMNVEV (reference sequence). This CDR3 comprises 14 residues. Trimming removed 6 bases from V and 5 bases from J; junction bases left unmatched: 4. The CDR3 nucleotides are TGTGCCAGCAGGCCGGGACAGCATAATTCACCCCTCCACTTT. Protein sequence: CASRPGQHNSPLHF.

This clonotype was counted between two and nine times. This chain joins TRBV20-1 and TRBJ2-3, with D possibly being TRBD1 or TRBD2 (5 bases each). The CDR3 is made up of 16 amino acids. Germline CDR1 and CDR2: DFQATT and SNEGSKA (reference sequence). Trimming removed 4 bases from V and 2 bases from J, with 19 bases in between. CDR3 sequence (DNA): TGCAGTGCTATCCCCGGGGCAGCGGAACTCACAGATACGCAGTATTTT. Translated, it gives CSAIPGAAELTDTQYF.

CDR3 DNA: TGTGCCAGCAGCTGGAGAGGGTTGAGGCAGCCCCAGCATTTT. Its protein product is CASSWRGLRQPQHF. The gene calls are TRBV2 and TRBJ1-5; no clear D. V shed 6 bases and J shed 7 bases, with 16 bases lying between them. Germline CDR1 is SNHLY and CDR2 is FYNNEI. This CDR3 region has 14 residues.

The gene calls are TRBV12-3 or TRBV12-4 and TRBJ1-5; no clear D. The CDR3 runs 14 residues. The germline V and J ends were trimmed by 1 base and 4 bases, with 8 bases remaining between them. The CDR3 DNA reads as TGTGCCAGCAGTTTAGGACATACGAATCAGCCCCAGCATTTT. It specifies CASSLGHTNQPQHF.

The sample holds a few counts of this clonotype. V and J are TRBV6-2 or TRBV6-3 and TRBJ2-2; D unresolved. The V and J ends lost 7 bases and 5 bases respectively, with 14 bases between them. From germline, CDR1 is MNHEY and CDR2 SVGEGT. The CDR3 covers 14 residues. CDR3 loop: CASTPSISTGELFF. CDR3 nucleotide sequence: TGTGCCAGCACCCCCAGTATTTCGACCGGGGAGCTGTTTTTT.

In this sample, this clonotype turned up a few times. The chain joins TRBV2 to TRBJ1-1, with D hard to call. The CDR3 loop spans 13 amino acids. Trimming took off 6 bases at V and 0 bases at J, with 8 bases between the two ends. Per the germline V gene, CDR1 is SNHLY and CDR2 is FYNNEI. In DNA, the CDR3 is TGTGCCAGCAGCGGTCTCATGAACACTGAAGCTTTCTTT. It translates to CASSGLMNTEAFF.

This clonotype was seen just once. The CDR3 loop reads CASSLLAEDTEAFF. The CDR3 bases are TGTGCCAGCTCCCTGTTAGCGGAGGACACTGAAGCTTTCTTT. J is TRBJ1-1 and V is TRBV18; D unclear. Germline assignment: CDR1 KGHSH and CDR2 LQKENI. This CDR3 region has 14 residues. V lost 6 bases to trimming and J lost 3 bases, with 14 bases between them.

The genes are TRBV19 and TRBJ2-3, with D possibly being TRBD1 (6 bases). Germline V gene data show CDR1 as LNHDA and CDR2 as SQIVND (reference sequence). Trimming left V 5 bases short and J 3 bases short, with 24 bases between. The CDR3 is 18 residues long. The CDR3 DNA reads as TGTGCCAGTAGTTTAAACCTCGCAGGGGCTGGGGCTACAGATACGCAGTATTTT. It translates to CASSLNLAGAGATDTQYF.

This sequence joins TRBV14 and TRBJ1-5; TRBD1 might be the D (5 bases). Germline V CDR1 and CDR2: SGHDN, FVKESK. The CDR3 runs to 15 residues. Trimming took off 1 base at V and 6 bases at J, with 13 bases between the two ends. CDR3 in amino acids: CASSQGGPGPQPQHF. Here the CDR3 DNA reads TGTGCCAGCAGCCAAGGGGGTCCAGGGCCTCAGCCCCAGCATTTT.

The chain links TRBV13 to TRBJ2-2, with 10 nucleotides matching TRBD2. J lost 2 bases, V lost 8 bases, and 8 bases had no gene match. The CDR3 spans 16 residues. Germline assignment: CDR1 PRHDT and CDR2 FYEKMQ (reference sequence). The DNA for the CDR3 is TGTGCCAGCCTGAGGGCACTAGCGGGAAACACCGGGGAGCTGTTTTTT. It codes for CASLRALAGNTGELFF. Supplemented by reference TRBV13 and TRBJ2-2, the full variable domain reads AAGVIQSPRHLIKEKRETATLKCYPIPRHDTVYWYQQGPGQDPQFLISFYEKMQSDKGSIPDRFSAQQFSDYHSELNMSSLELGDSALYFCASLRALAGNTGELFFGEGSRLTVL.

This clonotype was counted only a few times. The chain links TRBV7-2 to TRBJ1-1; possible D gene TRBD1, 6 bases. The CDR3 length is 15 residues. Germline V CDR1 and CDR2: SGHTA, FQGNSA. The ends were cut back, 3 bases at V and 5 bases at J, with 16 bases in the middle. The CDR3 DNA reads TGTGCCAGCAGCTTCACAGGGAGCCCGGGGACTGAAGCTTTCTTT. Its protein product is CASSFTGSPGTEAFF. The variable domain in full, with the rest retrieved from reference TRBV7-2 and TRBJ1-1, is GAGVSQSPSNKVTEKGKDVELRCDPISGHTALYWYRQSLGQGLEFLIYFQGNSAPDKSGLPSDRFSAERTGGSVSTLTIQRTQQEDSAVYLCASSFTGSPGTEAFFGQGTRLTVV.

This clonotype was observed a handful of times. This chain joins TRBV7-2 and TRBJ2-7, with D perhaps being TRBD1 or TRBD2 (5 bases each). CDR3 length: 16 amino acids. Between the trimmed V and J ends, which lost 5 bases and 2 bases, there was a span of 19 bases. From germline, CDR1 is SGHTA and CDR2 FQGNSA. CDR3 bases: TGTGCCAGCAGCCCCCAAGGGACCCTATTCGCCTACGAGCAGTACTTC. Translated: CASSPQGTLFAYEQYF.

In regard to this clonotype: The conserved phenylalanine or tryptophan is not found at the CDR3 terminus, so this likely reflects a read error. The chain couples TRBV5-5 to TRBJ1-1, with D maybe TRBD1 (6 bases). Trimming left V 0 bases short and J 7 bases short, with 10 bases between. The CDR3 covers 13 residues. Germline V gene data show CDR1 as SGHKS and CDR2 as YYEKEE (reference sequence). The CDR3 region is CASSLVGTFEAFS. DNA for the CDR3: TGTGCCAGCAGCTTGGTAGGGACATTTGAAGCTTTCTCT.

At least ten counts were recorded for this clonotype. The chain joins TRBV7-2 to TRBJ1-4, with TRBD1 matching 7 bases. This CDR3 has 17 amino acids. V lost 5 bases to trimming and J lost 4 bases; unmatched junction nucleotides: 13. CDR1 SGHTA and CDR2 FQGNSA come from the germline V gene. The CDR3 DNA follows: TGTGCCAGCAGCCAAACGACAGGGTCCTTTTTTAATGAAAAACTGTTTTTT. Encoded protein: CASSQTTGSFFNEKLFF.

The chain recombines TRBV7-9 with TRBJ2-7; 11 positions agree with TRBD2. This CDR3 region has 15 residues. The trim removed 6 bases at V and 0 bases at J, leaving 4 bases unmatched. Per the germline V gene, CDR1 is SEHNR and CDR2 is FQNEAQ (reference sequence). The CDR3 DNA reads as TGTGCCAGCAGTGGTCTAGCGGGGGGCTCCTACGAGCAGTACTTC. Translation: CASSGLAGGSYEQYF. The whole variable domain, filled in from reference TRBV7-9 and TRBJ2-7, reads DTGVSQNPRHKITKRGQNVTFRCDPISEHNRLYWYRQTLGQGPEFLTYFQNEAQLEKSRLLSDRFSAERPKGSFSTLEIQRTEQGDSAMYLCASSGLAGGSYEQYFGPGTRLTVT.

The chain has TRBV29-1 and TRBJ2-3, with D possibly being TRBD1 (5 bases). With 7 bases removed from V and 2 bases from J, the gap between germline ends came to 13 bases. This CDR3 spans 13 amino acids. The V gene's germline CDR1 is SQVTM and CDR2 ANQGSEA. The CDR3 is CSAPGNHTDTQYF. In nucleotides, the CDR3 is TGCAGCGCCCCAGGGAACCACACAGATACGCAGTATTTT.

In this sample, this clonotype turned up a few times. The chain uses TRBV4-1 and TRBJ2-5; tentatively, D is TRBD2 (5 bases). The CDR3 consists of 14 residues. CDR1 is MGHRA and CDR2 is YSYEKL in the germline V gene. V gave up 0 bases and J gave up 9 bases, with 14 bases separating them. This CDR3 reads CASSQDGQAAAQYF. CDR3 DNA sequence: TGCGCCAGCAGCCAAGATGGGCAGGCAGCGGCCCAGTACTTC.